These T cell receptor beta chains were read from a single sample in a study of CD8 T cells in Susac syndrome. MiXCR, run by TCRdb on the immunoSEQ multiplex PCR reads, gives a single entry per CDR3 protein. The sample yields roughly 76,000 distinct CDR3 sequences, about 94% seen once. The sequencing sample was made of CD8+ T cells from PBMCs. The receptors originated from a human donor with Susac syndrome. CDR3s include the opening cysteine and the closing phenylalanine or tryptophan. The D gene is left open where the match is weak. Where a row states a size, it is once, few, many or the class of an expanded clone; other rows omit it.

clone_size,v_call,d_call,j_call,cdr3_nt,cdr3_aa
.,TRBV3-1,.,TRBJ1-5,TGTGCCAGCAGCCAAGGCGGGGTTAGCAATCAGCCCCAGCATTTT,CASSQGGVSNQPQHF
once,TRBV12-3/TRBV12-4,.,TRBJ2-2,TGTGCCAGCAGTTTACCGGGACACCCCACCGGGGAGCTGTTTTTT,CASSLPGHPTGELFF
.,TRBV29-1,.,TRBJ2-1,TGCAGCGTTGAAGATCGAGGGCAGGCTTTTTACAATGAGCAGTTCTTC,CSVEDRGQAFYNEQFF
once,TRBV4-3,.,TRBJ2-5,TGCGCCAGCAGCCAAGACTGGACTACGGGGACCCAGTACTTC,CASSQDWTTGTQYF
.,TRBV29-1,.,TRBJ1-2,TGCAGCGTTGAGGATGGCTACACCTTC,CSVEDGYTF
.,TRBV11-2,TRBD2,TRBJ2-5,TGTGCCAGCAGCCTAGGACTAGCGAGGTACCAAGAGACCCAGTACTTC,CASSLGLARYQETQYF
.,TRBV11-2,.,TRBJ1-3,TGTGCCAGCAGCTTAGATCCAGGTGGCTCTGGAAACACCATATATTTT,CASSLDPGGSGNTIYF
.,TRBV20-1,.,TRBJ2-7,TGCAGTGCTCCAAAAATGACGGAGCCCTACGAGCAGTACTTC,CSAPKMTEPYEQYF
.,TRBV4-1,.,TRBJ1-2,TGCGCCAGCAGGGGAACACCTGGGACTCGAGTTCCTGATGGCTACACCTTC,CASRGTPGTRVPDGYTF
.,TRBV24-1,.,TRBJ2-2,TGTGCCACCAGTGACCCCAGGGTGATGCCCGGGGAGCTGTTTTTT,CATSDPRVMPGELFF
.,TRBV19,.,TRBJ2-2,TGTGCCAGTAGTATCTCTAGCTCTAACACCGGGGAGCTGTTTTTT,CASSISSSNTGELFF
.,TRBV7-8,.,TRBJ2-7,TGTGCCAGCAGCCTTTACGTTAGAAGTGGGAGCCACGAGCAGTACTTC,CASSLYVRSGSHEQYF
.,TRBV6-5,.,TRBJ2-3,TGTGCCAGCAGTTACTCAGTGGCCCTCGGCACAGATACGCAGTATTTT,CASSYSVALGTDTQYF
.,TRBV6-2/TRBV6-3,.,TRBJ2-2,TGTGCCAGCAGTTACCGGGTACGACCCTCCGGGGAGCTGTTTTTT,CASSYRVRPSGELFF
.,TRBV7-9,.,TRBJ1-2,TGTGCCAGCAGCTTAGGGGCTCTATATGGCTACACCTTC,CASSLGALYGYTF
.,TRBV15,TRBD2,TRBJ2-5,TGTGCCACCAGCAGGCTATCTAGCGGGGCCTATGGCGGAGAGACCCAGTACTTC,CATSRLSSGAYGGETQYF
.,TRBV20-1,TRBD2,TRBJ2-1,TGCAGTGCTAGTGAGGCCCTAGCGGTGGGGCGCGATGAGCAGTTCTTC,CSASEALAVGRDEQFF
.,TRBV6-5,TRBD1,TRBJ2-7,TGTGCCAGCAGCCTACGATGGACAGGGACCTACGAGCAGTACTTC,CASSLRWTGTYEQYF
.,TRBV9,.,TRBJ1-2,TGTGCCAGCAGCCCCATGATCACAGCCCCCGGCTACACCTTC,CASSPMITAPGYTF
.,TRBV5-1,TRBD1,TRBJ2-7,TGCGCCAGCAGCTTGTCTGGACAGGGAGAATACGAGCAGTACTTC,CASSLSGQGEYEQYF
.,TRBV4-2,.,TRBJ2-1,TGTGCCAGCAGCCCGAGCACGGGAGCAACCTACAATGAGCAGTTCTTC,CASSPSTGATYNEQFF
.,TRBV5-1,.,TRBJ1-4,TGCGCCAGCAGCTTGGCACAGGGAGGTGAAAAACTGTTTTTT,CASSLAQGGEKLFF
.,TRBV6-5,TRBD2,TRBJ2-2,TGTGCCAGCAGGGGACTAGCGGGACCCGGGGAGCTGTTTTTT,CASRGLAGPGELFF
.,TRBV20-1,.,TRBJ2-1,TGCAGTGCCAGAGGGGACCTAGCAAGGGGCTACAATGAGCAGTTCTTC,CSARGDLARGYNEQFF
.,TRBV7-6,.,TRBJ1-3,TGTGCCAGCAGCCCTAGGATGGGGGTTACTGGAAACACCATATATTTT,CASSPRMGVTGNTIYF
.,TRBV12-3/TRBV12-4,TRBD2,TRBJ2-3,TGTGCCAGCAGTTTCGCGGGGGGGCGGGCAGATACGCAGTATTTT,CASSFAGGRADTQYF
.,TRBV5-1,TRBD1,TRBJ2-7,TGCGCCAGCAGCTGGGCGTCCGGGACAGACATCCCCTACGAGCAGTACTTC,CASSWASGTDIPYEQYF
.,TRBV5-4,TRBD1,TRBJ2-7,TGTGCCAGCAGCTTGGCCGACAGGGGTCCCTACGAGCAGTACTTC,CASSLADRGPYEQYF